This TCR beta chain was documented in a study of cytomegalovirus exposure and HLA in healthy donors. Findings and limits, study-wide: Earlier analysis yielded a pattern in which most TCR beta V segments were productive about 90% or about 30% of the time.

This CDR3 contains 12 residues. CDR1 and CDR2 from the germline V gene are SNHLY and FYNNEI. The V gene lost 4 bases and the J gene lost 3 bases, with 6 bases spanning the gap. PCR employed 60 Vbeta and 13 Jbeta primers. This table comes from immunoSEQ multiplex PCR, and its TCRdb copy is limited to in-frame clones, with some not included. Of about 120,000 clones listed, 70% to 85% are singletons. In its sample, this clone was seen a few times. What it binds is unknown. The source of this sequence is a woman between 50 and 59 years old in good health and CMV-seronegative. V usage is TRBV2 and J usage is TRBJ1-1; no firm D call. Sequenced material: PBMCs. The CDR3, as DNA: TGTGCCAGCAGTGCAGGCTACACTGAAGCTTTCTTT. Translating it yields CASSAGYTEAFF. The full variable domain, with the rest looked up from reference TRBV2 and TRBJ1-1, is EPEVTQTPSHQVTQMGQEVILRCVPISNHLYFYWYRQILGQKVEFLVSFYNNEISEKSEIFDDQFSVERPDGSNFTLKIRSTKLEDSAMYFCASSAGYTEAFFGQGTRLTVV.